A single sample is the source of the 25 T cell receptor beta chains below, sequenced in a study of CD8 T cells in Susac syndrome. The authors reverse transcribed roughly 0.5 to 1 ug RNA with random hexamers. TCRdb passed the immunoSEQ multiplex PCR reads through MiXCR, listing each CDR3 protein once. The repertoire holds 150,000 to 200,000 distinct CDR3 sequences, with roughly 94% as singletons. Sequences were obtained from CD4+ T cells from PBMCs. These receptors were collected from a human donor with multiple sclerosis.

V gene TRBV25-1 combines with J gene TRBJ2-1; a possible D gene is TRBD2 (5 bases). V shed 5 bases and J shed 8 bases, with 16 bases lying between them. This CDR3 contains 14 residues. The germline gives CDR1 MGHDK, CDR2 SYGVNS. CDR3 nucleotides: TGTGCCAGCAGTCCTCTAGCTGTTAATCATGAGCAGTTCTTC. It yields the protein CASSPLAVNHEQFF.

V is TRBV7-8 and J is TRBJ2-5; 8 positions match TRBD2. V lost 0 bases and J lost 5; bases outside the gene matches: 5. Germline values: CDR1 SGHVS, CDR2 FQNEAQ. The CDR3 extends over 15 amino acids. Written as DNA, the CDR3 is TGTGCCAGCAGCTTAGCGGAGACTAGCGAGGAGACCCAGTACTTC. Translated, it gives CASSLAETSEETQYF.

V usage is TRBV9 and J usage is TRBJ2-7, with a tentative D call TRBD2 (6 bases). The length of the CDR3 is 15 residues. Germline V lookup: CDR1 SGDLS, CDR2 YYNGEE. Trimming took 3 bases from V and 1 from J, leaving 14 bases between them. This CDR3 reads CASSGGPGRSYEQYF. CDR3 DNA sequence: TGTGCCAGCAGCGGGGGACCAGGGAGGTCCTACGAGCAGTACTTC. Filled out from reference TRBV9 and TRBJ2-7, the complete variable domain reads DSGVTQTPKHLITATGQRVTLRCSPRSGDLSVYWYQQSLDQGLQFLIQYYNGEERAKGNILERFSAQQFPDLHSELNLSSLELGDSALYFCASSGGPGRSYEQYFGPGTRLTVT.

This clonotype has a single count. V usage is TRBV20-1 and J usage is TRBJ2-5; 7 bases are shared with TRBD2. The CDR3 has 14 residues. CDR1 and CDR2 (germline): DFQATT, SNEGSKA (reference sequence). Germline trimming cut 4 bases from V and 2 bases from J; bases unmatched to any gene: 7. The CDR3, as DNA: TGCAGTGCTATCCCCGAAGCGGGGCAAGAGACCCAGTACTTC. Its protein is CSAIPEAGQETQYF.

The chain has TRBV29-1 and TRBJ1-4; no definite D call. V lost 3 bases and J lost 7, with 12 bases in between. The CDR3 sequence is 13 residues long. Germline V gene data show CDR1 as SQVTM and CDR2 as ANQGSEA. The DNA for the CDR3 is TGCAGCGTTGACGGCGGGTCGGGTGAAAAACTGTTTTTT. It encodes CSVDGGSGEKLFF.

This clonotype showed up just a few times. The chain combines TRBV27 with TRBJ1-1; 9 bases line up with TRBD1. The germline V gene has CDR1 MNHEY and CDR2 SMNVEV (reference sequence). V lost 3 bases to trimming and J lost 5 bases; unmatched junction nucleotides: 1. The CDR3 consists of 13 residues. The CDR3 is CASSFDRGTEAFF. The CDR3 DNA reads TGTGCCAGCAGTTTCGACAGGGGGACTGAAGCTTTCTTT.

As concerns this clonotype: Germline is not matched at one junction end, which may reflect a read error. V is TRBV5-1 and J is TRBJ2-2; D gene ambiguous. CDR1 is SGHRS, CDR2 YFSETQ, per germline. This CDR3 is built from 12 residues. The CDR3 DNA follows: TGCGCCAGCACGGCGAACGCCGGGGAGCTGTTTTTT. Amino acids: CASTANAGELFF.

The V and J genes are TRBV7-2 and TRBJ2-3; 7 bases are a match to TRBD2. The germline gives CDR1 SGHTA, CDR2 FQGNSA. V lost 0 bases, J lost 1 base, and 4 bases stayed unmatched. This CDR3 is built from 16 residues. CDR3 coding DNA: TGTGCCAGCAGCTTAGCGCGTCTAGCGGGCACAGATACGCAGTATTTT. Encoded protein: CASSLARLAGTDTQYF.

This rearrangement joins TRBV6-2 or TRBV6-3 to TRBJ1-5, with a weak D call TRBD1 (5 bases). CDR3 size: 14 residues. Trimming pared 4 bases from V and 3 bases from J, leaving 10 bases between. CDR1 MNHEY and CDR2 SVGEGT come from the germline V gene. Here the CDR3 DNA reads TGTGCCAGCAGTTTTCGACAGTCCAATCAGCCCCAGCATTTT. It translates to CASSFRQSNQPQHF.

The CDR3 region has the DNA TGTGCCAGCAGCTTAGGGGGGGTTTCCGAGCAGTACTTC. Protein sequence: CASSLGGVSEQYF. The gene calls are TRBV7-9 and TRBJ2-7, with D perhaps matching TRBD2 (6 bases). Per germline, CDR1 SEHNR and CDR2 FQNEAQ (reference sequence). Trimming took off 1 base at V and 6 bases at J, with 10 bases between the two ends. The CDR3 consists of 13 residues.

This chain connects TRBV12-5 to TRBJ2-2; tentatively, D is TRBD1 or TRBD2 (5 bases each). Per germline, CDR1 LGHNT and CDR2 FRNRAP. This CDR3 region has 15 residues. The V end was cut by 6 bases, the J end by 6 bases, with 17 bases between. CDR3 sequence (DNA): TGTGCTAGTGGACTAGGGACGTTGTTTGCCGGGGAGCTGTTTTTT. This gives the protein CASGLGTLFAGELFF.

The rearrangement joins TRBV6-1 to TRBJ1-4; D is unresolved. V was cut by 7 bases and J by 0 bases, with 15 bases left in between. In germline, CDR1 is MNHNS, CDR2 SASEGT. There are 16 residues in the CDR3. The CDR3 region is CASTPKNPATNEKLFF. The CDR3 DNA reads as TGTGCCAGCACCCCAAAAAACCCTGCAACTAATGAAAAACTGTTTTTT.

The genes are TRBV20-1 and TRBJ2-5; 8 nucleotides align to TRBD2. J gave up 4 bases and V 2 bases, and 0 bases lay outside the gene matches. Germline V lookup: CDR1 DFQATT, CDR2 SNEGSKA (reference sequence). This CDR3 has 12 amino acids. CDR3 in DNA: TGCAGTGCTAGACTAGCGGGAGAGACCCAGTACTTC. This sequence encodes CSARLAGETQYF.

The chain links TRBV15 to TRBJ1-3; D uncertain. The V gene lost 0 bases and the J gene lost 7 bases, with 19 bases spanning the gap. Germline V gene sequence: CDR1 LNHNV, CDR2 YYDKDF (reference sequence). The CDR3 sequence is 17 residues long. CDR3 amino acids: CATSRDGQLTIENTIYF. The CDR3, as DNA: TGTGCCACCAGCAGAGATGGGCAGCTCACGATCGAGAACACCATATATTTT.

V is TRBV3-1 and J is TRBJ2-5; maybe TRBD1 (6 bases). The CDR3 runs to 16 residues. Trimming stripped 0 bases from V and 5 bases from J, with 16 bases between. Germline CDR1 reads LGHDT; CDR2 reads YNNKEL (reference sequence). The DNA of the CDR3 is TGTGCCAGCAGCCAAGACAGGGGAAGTGGTAGTGAGACCCAGTACTTC. It translates to CASSQDRGSGSETQYF.

The chain recombines TRBV12-3 or TRBV12-4 with TRBJ1-1; 9 bases match TRBD1. The ends lost 4 bases at V and 6 bases at J; junction bases unmatched: 9. There are 15 residues in the CDR3. Here the CDR3 DNA reads TGTGCCAGCAGTTGGGGGACAGGGAGAAAGGCTGAAGCTTTCTTT. Translated: CASSWGTGRKAEAFF.

This clonotype has only one observation. The chain employs TRBV30 and TRBJ2-7; maybe TRBD1 (5 bases). V lost 0 bases to trimming and J lost 7 bases, with 16 bases between them. The CDR3 loop spans 14 amino acids. The germline gives CDR1 GTSNPN, CDR2 SVGIG (reference sequence). The CDR3 loop reads CAWSVPGFAQEQYF. CDR3 nucleotides: TGTGCCTGGAGTGTACCAGGGTTTGCCCAAGAGCAGTACTTC.

The gene calls are TRBV19 and TRBJ2-3; the match to TRBD1 covers 9 bases. The CDR3 runs to 16 residues. The junction had 8 bases not matched to a gene; V was cut back by 5 bases and J by 2 bases. CDR1 LNHDA and CDR2 SQIVND come from the germline V gene (reference sequence). The CDR3 spells CASSGGTGPSTDTQYF. CDR3 DNA sequence: TGTGCCAGTAGTGGAGGGACAGGGCCTTCCACAGATACGCAGTATTTT.

The V call is TRBV2, the J call TRBJ2-5, with 12 nucleotides matching TRBD2. The CDR3 consists of 12 residues. Germline CDR1 reads SNHLY; CDR2 reads FYNNEI. The V and J ends lost 8 bases and 6 bases, in that order; junction bases with no gene match: 1. DNA for the CDR3: TGTGCCAGCGGACTAGCGGGGCAGACCCAGTACTTC. Protein sequence: CASGLAGQTQYF.

The chain has TRBV6-1 and TRBJ1-1, with 9 nucleotides matching TRBD1. V lost 6 bases to trimming and J lost 10 bases; unmatched junction nucleotides: 18. This CDR3 has 16 residues. CDR1 is MNHNS, CDR2 SASEGT, per germline. In DNA, the CDR3 is TGTGCCAGCAGGGGATCGGGACAGGGATTTGGGGCGGGAGCTTTCTTT. Its translation is CASRGSGQGFGAGAFF.

The chain carries TRBV19 and TRBJ2-5; D uncertain. CDR3 length: 14 residues. Germline CDR1 reads LNHDA; CDR2 reads SQIVND (reference sequence). The V end lost 7 bases, the J end lost 2 bases, and 14 bases lay between the germline ends. The CDR3 spells CASNLFGQQETQYF. The CDR3 coding sequence is TGTGCCAGTAATCTCTTCGGGCAGCAAGAGACCCAGTACTTC. The full variable domain, rest sourced from reference TRBV19 and TRBJ2-5, is DGGITQSPKYLFRKEGQNVTLSCEQNLNHDAMYWYRQDPGQGLRLIYYSQIVNDFQKGDIAEGYSVSREKKESFPLTVTSAQKNPTAFYLCASNLFGQQETQYFGPGTRLLVL.

This clonotype was observed a single time. V and J are TRBV20-1 and TRBJ2-7, with D tentatively TRBD1 or TRBD2 (5 bases each). V was shortened by 6 bases and J by 3 bases, with 21 bases between the two germline ends. Germline CDR1 and CDR2: DFQATT and SNEGSKA (reference sequence). This CDR3 has 15 amino acids. CDR3 bases: TGCAGTGCCAAGGGACCTAACTCGTACAGCTACGAGCAGTACTTC. Residues: CSAKGPNSYSYEQYF.

The chain links TRBV7-2 to TRBJ2-7; D is unresolved. Trimming removed 1 base from V and 2 bases from J, with 3 bases in between. This CDR3 has 12 residues. Germline V CDR1 and CDR2: SGHTA, FQGNSA. The CDR3 loop is CASSLDTYEQYF. CDR3 in DNA: TGTGCCAGCAGCTTAGACACCTACGAGCAGTACTTC.

The V call is TRBV7-3, the J call TRBJ2-2; D is ambiguous. Trimming stripped 7 bases from V and 6 bases from J, with 15 bases between. The V gene's germline CDR1 is SGHTA and CDR2 FQGTGA. The CDR3 spans 14 residues. The CDR3 spells CASTPRLGAGELFF. As DNA, the CDR3 is TGTGCCAGCACCCCGAGGCTAGGTGCCGGGGAGCTGTTTTTT.

This clonotype appeared a single time. The rearrangement links TRBV27 to TRBJ2-7; TRBD2 is a possible D gene (6 bases). V gave up 6 bases and J gave up 3 bases, with 21 bases separating them. Germline CDR1 MNHEY, CDR2 SMNVEV (reference sequence). The CDR3 runs to 16 residues. CDR3 in DNA: TGTGCCAGCAGCCTAGAGGGGTTCGGGGGTTTCTACGAGCAGTACTTC. Protein: CASSLEGFGGFYEQYF.